This T cell receptor beta chain is from a study of T cells in localized non-small cell lung cancer. This CDR3 is 17 amino acids long. Per germline, CDR1 SGHAT and CDR2 FQNNGV. After removal of 1 base from V and 2 bases from J, the junction contained 6 bases not matched to a gene. Sequenced by immunoSEQ multiplex PCR; TCRdb stores in-frame clones only, minus some. The sample includes approximately 83,000 clones, roughly 88% of them seen just once. As to this clone: Its target is unknown.

Study findings and constraints: Uninvolved adjacent lung had the highest recorded T cell clonality, with tumor below it. Patients showing higher blood T cell density tended to see longer overall survival. Paired adjacent lung recovered a median around 59 of the top 100 tumor clones. Heterogeneity stays possible, as sequencing covered only one tumor region.

Sequences were derived from PBMCs, sampled before any cancer treatment. The TCR was taken from a woman aged 35-75 years with stage II squamous cell lung carcinoma. V is TRBV11-2 and J is TRBJ2-3; 10 nucleotides line up with TRBD2. The CDR3 region has the DNA TGTGCCAGCAGCTTAGTCGTCCTAGCGGGGGACACAGATACGCAGTATTTT. It is translated as CASSLVVLAGDTDTQYF.